Below, one T cell receptor (beta chain) is given with its context. The CDR3 totals 12 residues. Germline V CDR1 and CDR2: LNHNV, YYDKDF (reference sequence). Deletions cut 6 bases from V and 0 bases from J, with 5 bases between. The sample comes from a study of T cell changes during pregnancy in multiple sclerosis. The repertoire was sequenced with immunoSEQ multiplex PCR; TCRdb's copy has only in-frame clones and lacks some. The sample lists fewer than 60,000 clones, 90% to 95% seen once, with approximately 0.39% in the top ten. The specimen comprised CD4+ T cells from peripheral blood mononuclear cells, sampled after pregnancy. The source of this sequence is a female donor with multiple sclerosis, enrolled in a pregnancy study. The gene calls are TRBV15 and TRBJ1-1; TRBD1 is a possible D gene (5 bases). The DNA of the CDR3 is TGTGCCACCAGGGACATGAACACTGAAGCTTTCTTT. It specifies CATRDMNTEAFF.